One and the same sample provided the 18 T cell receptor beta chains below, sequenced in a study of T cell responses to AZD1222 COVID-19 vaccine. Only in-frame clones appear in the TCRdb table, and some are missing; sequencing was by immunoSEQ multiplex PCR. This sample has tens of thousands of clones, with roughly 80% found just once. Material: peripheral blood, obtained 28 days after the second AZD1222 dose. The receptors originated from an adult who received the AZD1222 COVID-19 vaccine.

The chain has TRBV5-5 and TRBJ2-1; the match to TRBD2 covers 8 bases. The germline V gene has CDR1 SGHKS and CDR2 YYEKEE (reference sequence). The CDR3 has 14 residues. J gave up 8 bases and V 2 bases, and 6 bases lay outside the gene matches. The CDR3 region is CASSFQAGADEQFF. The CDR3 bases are TGTGCCAGCAGCTTTCAAGCGGGGGCGGATGAGCAGTTCTTC.

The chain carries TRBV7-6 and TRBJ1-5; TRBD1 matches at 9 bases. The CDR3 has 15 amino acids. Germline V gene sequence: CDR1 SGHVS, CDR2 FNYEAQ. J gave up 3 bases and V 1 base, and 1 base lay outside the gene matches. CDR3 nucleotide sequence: TGTGCCAGCAGCTTAGGGACAGGGGCCAATCAGCCCCAGCATTTT. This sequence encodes CASSLGTGANQPQHF.

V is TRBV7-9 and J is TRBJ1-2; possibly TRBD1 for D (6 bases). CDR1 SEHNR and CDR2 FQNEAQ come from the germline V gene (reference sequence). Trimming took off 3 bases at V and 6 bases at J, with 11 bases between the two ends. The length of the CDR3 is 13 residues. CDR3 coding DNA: TGTGCCAGCAGCTTGATGGGGGGCGATGGCTACACCTTC. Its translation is CASSLMGGDGYTF.

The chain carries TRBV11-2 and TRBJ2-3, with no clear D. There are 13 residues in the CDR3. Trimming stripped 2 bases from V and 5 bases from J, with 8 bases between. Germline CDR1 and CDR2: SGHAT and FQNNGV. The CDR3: CASSLNTVDTQYF. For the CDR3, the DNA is TGTGCCAGCAGCTTAAATACCGTAGATACGCAGTATTTT. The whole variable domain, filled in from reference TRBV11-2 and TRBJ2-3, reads EAGVAQSPRYKIIEKRQSVAFWCNPISGHATLYWYQQILGQGPKLLIQFQNNGVVDDSQLPKDRFSAERLKGVDSTLKIQPAKLEDSAVYLCASSLNTVDTQYFGPGTRLTVL.

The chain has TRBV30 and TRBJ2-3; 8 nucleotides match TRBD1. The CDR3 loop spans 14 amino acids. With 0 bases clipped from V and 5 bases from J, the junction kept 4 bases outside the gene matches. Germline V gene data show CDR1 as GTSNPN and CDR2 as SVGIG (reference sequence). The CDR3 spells CAWSVMDREDTQYF. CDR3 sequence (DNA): TGTGCCTGGAGTGTAATGGACAGGGAAGATACGCAGTATTTT.

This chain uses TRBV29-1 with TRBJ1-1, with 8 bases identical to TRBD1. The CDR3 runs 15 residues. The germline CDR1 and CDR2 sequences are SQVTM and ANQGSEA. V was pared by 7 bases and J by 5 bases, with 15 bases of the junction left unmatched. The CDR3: CSATVGTGARTEAFF. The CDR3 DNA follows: TGCAGCGCCACGGTCGGGACAGGAGCGAGAACTGAAGCTTTCTTT.

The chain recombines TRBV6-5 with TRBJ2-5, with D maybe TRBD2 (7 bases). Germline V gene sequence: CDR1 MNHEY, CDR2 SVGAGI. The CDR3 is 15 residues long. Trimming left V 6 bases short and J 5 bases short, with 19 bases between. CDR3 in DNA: TGTGCCAGCAGAAGTGGGGGGGCTGGTGATGAGACCCAGTACTTC. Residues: CASRSGGAGDETQYF.

CDR3 in DNA: TGTGCCAGCAGTGTAGCGGGGGGGGGCTACAATGAGCAGTTCTTC. Protein: CASSVAGGGYNEQFF. The chain carries TRBV27 and TRBJ2-1, with TRBD2 matching 11 bases. Germline CDR1 and CDR2: MNHEY and SMNVEV (reference sequence). V lost 5 bases, J lost 3 bases, and 3 bases stayed unmatched. CDR3 size: 15 residues.

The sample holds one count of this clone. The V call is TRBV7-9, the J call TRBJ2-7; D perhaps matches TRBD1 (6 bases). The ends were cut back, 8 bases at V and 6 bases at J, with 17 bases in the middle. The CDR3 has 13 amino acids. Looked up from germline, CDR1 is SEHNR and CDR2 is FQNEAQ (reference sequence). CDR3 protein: CASAGPGTSEQYF. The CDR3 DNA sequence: TGTGCCAGCGCTGGGCCGGGGACATCCGAGCAGTACTTC.

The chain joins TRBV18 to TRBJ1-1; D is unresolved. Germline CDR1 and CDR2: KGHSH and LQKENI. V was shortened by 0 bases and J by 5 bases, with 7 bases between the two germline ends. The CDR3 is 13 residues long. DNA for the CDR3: TGTGCCAGCTCACCACCGGGTGGGACTGAAGCTTTCTTT. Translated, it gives CASSPPGGTEAFF.

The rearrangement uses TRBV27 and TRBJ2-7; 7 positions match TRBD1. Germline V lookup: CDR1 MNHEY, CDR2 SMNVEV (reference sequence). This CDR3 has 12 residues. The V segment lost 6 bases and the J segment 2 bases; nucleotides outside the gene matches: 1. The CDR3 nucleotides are TGTGCCAGCAGACAGGGGCCCTACGAGCAGTACTTC. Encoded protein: CASRQGPYEQYF.

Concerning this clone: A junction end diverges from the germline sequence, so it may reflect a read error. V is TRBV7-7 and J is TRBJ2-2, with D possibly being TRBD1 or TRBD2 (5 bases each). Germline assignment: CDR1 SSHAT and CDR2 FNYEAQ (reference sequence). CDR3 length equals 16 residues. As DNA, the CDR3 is TGTGCTAGCAGCTCGGGACGACTCGTCAGGGCCGGGGAGCTGTTTTTT. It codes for CASSSGRLVRAGELFF.

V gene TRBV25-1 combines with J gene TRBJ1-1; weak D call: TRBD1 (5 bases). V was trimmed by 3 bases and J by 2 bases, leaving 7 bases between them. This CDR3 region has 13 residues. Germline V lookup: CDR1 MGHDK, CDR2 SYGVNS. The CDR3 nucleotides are TGTGCCAGCAGTGATCGGACAAACACTGAAGCTTTCTTT. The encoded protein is CASSDRTNTEAFF.

The chain's CDR3 is CASSDGLAGVETQYF. In DNA, the CDR3 is TGTGCCAGCAGCGACGGACTAGCGGGGGTGGAGACCCAGTACTTC. This chain joins TRBV7-3 and TRBJ2-5; 13 bases are shared with TRBD2. Germline V CDR1 and CDR2: SGHTA, FQGTGA. V shed 5 bases and J 5 bases; nucleotides not matched to a gene: 5. The CDR3 consists of 15 residues.

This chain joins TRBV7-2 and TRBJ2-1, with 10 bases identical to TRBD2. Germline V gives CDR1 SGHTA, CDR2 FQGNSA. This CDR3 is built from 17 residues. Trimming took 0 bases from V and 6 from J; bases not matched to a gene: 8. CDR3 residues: CASSLAVSSGGFNEQFF. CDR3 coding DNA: TGTGCCAGCAGCTTAGCGGTTTCTAGCGGGGGTTTCAATGAGCAGTTCTTC.

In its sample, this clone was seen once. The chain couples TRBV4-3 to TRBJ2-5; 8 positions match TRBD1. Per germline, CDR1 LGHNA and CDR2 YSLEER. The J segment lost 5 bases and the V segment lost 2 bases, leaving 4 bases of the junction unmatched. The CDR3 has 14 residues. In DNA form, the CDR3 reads TGCGCCAGCAGCCAACCGGACAGGGATGAGACCCAGTACTTC. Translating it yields CASSQPDRDETQYF.

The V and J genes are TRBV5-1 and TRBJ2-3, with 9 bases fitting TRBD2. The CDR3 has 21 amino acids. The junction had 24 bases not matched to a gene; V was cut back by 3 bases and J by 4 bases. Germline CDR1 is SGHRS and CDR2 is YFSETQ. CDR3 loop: CASSSKGGLAGPGIRSDTQYF. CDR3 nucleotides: TGCGCCAGCAGCTCCAAAGGGGGGCTAGCGGGGCCCGGAATACGGTCAGATACGCAGTATTTT.

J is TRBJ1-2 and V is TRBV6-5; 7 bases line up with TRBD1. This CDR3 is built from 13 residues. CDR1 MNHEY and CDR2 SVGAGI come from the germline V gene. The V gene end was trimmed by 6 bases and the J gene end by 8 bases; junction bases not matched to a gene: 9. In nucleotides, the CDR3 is TGTGCCAGCAGCAGATTCACAGGGGTCGGCTACACCTTC. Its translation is CASSRFTGVGYTF.